The 29 T cell receptor beta chains listed next were all sequenced from one sample in a study of blood T cell repertoires in COVID-19. Libraries were prepared by immunoSEQ multiplex PCR; TCRdb keeps only in-frame clonotypes and omits some of them. The table lists 150,000 to 200,000 clones, 75% to 90% of them singletons, with 4.4% in the top ten. Sequenced input: PBMCs or T cells enriched from blood (not recorded which). All receptors come from a woman aged 50 to 60 who had recovered from COVID-19.

V gene TRBV7-9 combines with J gene TRBJ1-5; D possibly corresponds to TRBD1 (6 bases). The CDR3 runs to 13 residues. Trimming pared 1 base from V and 12 bases from J, leaving 13 bases between. CDR1 and CDR2 (germline): SEHNR, FQNEAQ (reference sequence). The CDR3 bases are TGTGCCAGCAGCTTAGAGGTCAGGGGATTCCAGCATTTT. Translation gives CASSLEVRGFQHF.

The V call is TRBV9, the J call TRBJ1-5, with 11 bases fitting TRBD1. The V gene's germline CDR1 is SGDLS and CDR2 YYNGEE. The V and J ends lost 0 bases and 6 bases, in that order; junction bases with no gene match: 8. The CDR3 totals 17 residues. CDR3 nucleotides: TGTGCCAGCAGCGTAGAGGGGGACAGGGGGGACGGTCAGCCCCAGCATTTT. This translates into CASSVEGDRGDGQPQHF.

The chain combines TRBV5-1 with TRBJ2-1; 8 nucleotides agree with TRBD1. Trimming cost V 4 bases and J 8 bases; bases outside gene matches: 11. Germline CDR1 reads SGHRS; CDR2 reads YFSETQ. The CDR3 totals 15 residues. For the CDR3, the DNA is TGCGCCAGCAGCCTTATTAAGACAGGGGCCGATGAGCAGTTCTTC. Amino acids: CASSLIKTGADEQFF.

The chain carries TRBV6-2 or TRBV6-3 and TRBJ1-5; tentatively, D is TRBD1 (5 bases). The ends were cut back, 5 bases at V and 6 bases at J, with 11 bases in the middle. This CDR3 contains 13 residues. Germline assignment: CDR1 MNHEY and CDR2 SVGEGT. The CDR3 here is CASSNQGIQPQHF. CDR3 nucleotide sequence: TGTGCCAGCAGTAACCAGGGTATTCAGCCCCAGCATTTT.

This chain links TRBV5-4 with TRBJ2-1, with 9 bases fitting TRBD1. Germline-derived CDR1 and CDR2 are SGHNT and YYREEE (reference sequence). The J segment lost 6 bases and the V segment lost 4 bases, leaving 8 bases of the junction unmatched. There are 15 residues in the CDR3. Written as DNA, the CDR3 is TGTGCCAGCAGCAGTAAACAGGGGGCCGGCAATGAGCAGTTCTTC. Translating gives CASSSKQGAGNEQFF.

The chain combines TRBV2 with TRBJ2-1, with 12 bases aligning to TRBD2. V was pared by 4 bases and J by 8 bases, with 3 bases of the junction left unmatched. The CDR3 runs 14 residues. The germline CDR1 and CDR2 sequences are SNHLY and FYNNEI. Here the CDR3 reads CASSGLAGVHEQFF. CDR3 sequence (DNA): TGTGCCAGCAGTGGACTAGCGGGGGTCCATGAGCAGTTCTTC.

This chain's CDR3 is CAWSVPPGRTGANVLTF. The CDR3 DNA reads as TGTGCCTGGAGTGTACCCCCAGGGAGGACTGGGGCCAACGTCCTGACTTTC. The chain couples TRBV30 to TRBJ2-6; the D gene is possibly TRBD2 (6 bases). Germline V gene sequence: CDR1 GTSNPN, CDR2 SVGIG (reference sequence). The CDR3 has 17 residues. V dropped 0 bases and J dropped 2 bases, with 14 bases sitting between them.

This clone appeared once. The rearrangement links TRBV11-2 to TRBJ2-5; D ambiguous. The CDR3 sequence is 11 residues long. Germline V gene data show CDR1 as SGHAT and CDR2 as FQNNGV. V lost 5 bases, J lost 8 bases, and 9 bases lay in between. The CDR3 region has the DNA TGTGCCAGCAGCCTACTGGTCACCCAGTACTTC. This sequence encodes CASSLLVTQYF.

This clone showed up just a few times. V and J are TRBV27 and TRBJ2-1; the match to TRBD2 covers 15 bases. Trimming at V came to 5 bases and at J to 7 bases, leaving 9 bases not matched to a gene. The length of the CDR3 is 17 residues. CDR1 is MNHEY, CDR2 SMNVEV, per germline (reference sequence). CDR3 in amino acids: CASSPGTSGGSTNEQFF. CDR3 nucleotides: TGTGCCAGCAGTCCCGGGACTAGCGGGGGGTCCACGAATGAGCAGTTCTTC.

The genes are TRBV27 and TRBJ2-4, with 7 nucleotides matching TRBD1. The J segment lost 9 bases and the V segment lost 3 bases, leaving 5 bases of the junction unmatched. This CDR3 contains 13 residues. The germline V gene encodes CDR1 MNHEY and CDR2 SMNVEV (reference sequence). The CDR3 DNA follows: TGTGCCAGCAGTTTCGACAGGGCGGGCATTCAGTACTTC. Protein product: CASSFDRAGIQYF.

This clone was observed once. This chain connects TRBV6-1 to TRBJ2-7; tentative D call: TRBD1 (5 bases). In germline, CDR1 is MNHNS, CDR2 SASEGT. Deletions cut 5 bases from V and 9 bases from J, with 20 bases between. CDR3 length equals 14 residues. CDR3 region: CASSSTQGVSGQYV. Here the CDR3 DNA reads TGTGCCAGCAGTTCCACCCAGGGCGTAAGTGGGCAGTACGTC.

The rearrangement uses TRBV29-1 and TRBJ1-5; weak D call: TRBD1 (5 bases). The V and J ends lost 4 bases and 3 bases respectively, with 10 bases between them. The germline V gene has CDR1 SQVTM and CDR2 ANQGSEA. This CDR3 is 13 amino acids long. The CDR3 reads CSVVVRANQPQHF. The CDR3 bases are TGCAGCGTTGTGGTCAGGGCCAATCAGCCCCAGCATTTT.

The chain joins TRBV28 to TRBJ1-5; tentative D call: TRBD1 (6 bases). This CDR3 contains 14 residues. Germline V CDR1 and CDR2: MDHEN, SYDVKM. V was cut by 8 bases and J by 0 bases, with 11 bases left in between. The CDR3 spells CASGLQGSNQPQHF. The CDR3 nucleotides are TGTGCCAGCGGCCTACAGGGTAGCAATCAGCCCCAGCATTTT.

This chain connects TRBV7-2 to TRBJ2-1, with TRBD2 matching over 10 bases. The junction had 4 bases not matched to a gene; V was cut back by 4 bases and J by 4 bases. This CDR3 is built from 15 residues. Germline assignment: CDR1 SGHTA and CDR2 FQGNSA. The CDR3 coding sequence is TGTGCCAGCAGCTCCCAGACTAGCGGGTACAATGAGCAGTTCTTC. It codes for CASSSQTSGYNEQFF.

The CDR3: CASSSGALGPQYGYTF. In nucleotides, the CDR3 is TGTGCCAGCAGCTCCGGAGCCCTCGGCCCCCAGTATGGCTACACCTTC. This chain joins TRBV13 and TRBJ1-2; unclear D gene. The V gene's germline CDR1 is PRHDT and CDR2 FYEKMQ (reference sequence). The V end was cut by 4 bases, the J end by 5 bases, with 20 bases between. This CDR3 is 16 amino acids long.

The gene calls are TRBV20-1 and TRBJ1-3; D not resolved. Germline CDR1 and CDR2: DFQATT and SNEGSKA (reference sequence). This CDR3 region has 11 residues. Trimming removed 5 bases from V and 1 base from J, with 3 bases in between. CDR3 DNA sequence: TGCAGTGCTCTATCTGGAAACACCATATATTTT. Protein sequence: CSALSGNTIYF.

This clone has just a few counts. The chain joins TRBV11-2 to TRBJ2-2; 7 positions agree with TRBD1. Germline loops: CDR1 SGHAT, CDR2 FQNNGV. The CDR3 contains 17 residues. J gave up 5 bases and V 2 bases, and 11 bases lay outside the gene matches. The CDR3 is CASSLPPGQRRTGELFF. The CDR3 nucleotides read TGTGCCAGCAGCTTACCTCCGGGACAGAGGAGGACCGGGGAGCTGTTTTTT.

The CDR3 sequence is CASSLRTEGANVLTF. CDR3 nucleotide sequence: TGTGCCAGCAGCTTGAGGACAGAGGGGGCCAACGTCCTGACTTTC. The chain has TRBV5-5 and TRBJ2-6; perhaps TRBD1 as D (6 bases). The CDR3 consists of 15 residues. The V end was cut by 1 base, the J end by 4 bases, with 9 bases between. CDR1 is SGHKS, CDR2 YYEKEE, per germline (reference sequence). Full variable domain (outside the CDR3, taken from reference TRBV5-5 and TRBJ2-6): DAGVTQSPTHLIKTRGQQVTLRCSPISGHKSVSWYQQVLGQGPQFIFQYYEKEERGRGNFPDRFSARQFPNYSSELNVNALLLGDSALYLCASSLRTEGANVLTFGAGSRLTVL.

This clone appeared a few times. The chain combines TRBV7-8 with TRBJ2-1; perhaps TRBD2 as D (6 bases). The V gene lost 0 bases and the J gene lost 4 bases, with 10 bases spanning the gap. CDR1 is SGHVS, CDR2 FQNEAQ, per germline. There are 15 residues in the CDR3. CDR3 sequence reads: CASSLAFGGYNEQFF. Written as DNA, the CDR3 is TGTGCCAGCAGCTTAGCATTCGGGGGATACAATGAGCAGTTCTTC.

The chain employs TRBV4-1 and TRBJ2-7; D might be TRBD1 (6 bases). This CDR3 is 15 amino acids long. CDR1 and CDR2 from the germline V gene are MGHRA and YSYEKL. Trimming took 4 bases from V and 2 from J, leaving 15 bases between them. DNA for the CDR3: TGCGCCAGCAGCCGGCCCGGACAGACACCCTACGAGCAGTACGTC. As protein: CASSRPGQTPYEQYV.

The gene calls are TRBV6-5 and TRBJ1-5; TRBD1 is a possible D gene (5 bases). CDR1 and CDR2 (germline): MNHEY, SVGAGI. The V end lost 10 bases, the J end lost 2 bases, and 15 bases lay between the germline ends. This CDR3 is built from 14 residues. As DNA, the CDR3 is TGTGCCATCCAATCAGGGATGGGCAATCAGCCCCAGCATTTT. This translates into CAIQSGMGNQPQHF.

The V gene is TRBV27, the J gene TRBJ1-2; no clear D. The V gene's germline CDR1 is MNHEY and CDR2 SMNVEV (reference sequence). Trimming took 1 base from V and 6 from J, leaving 15 bases between them. This CDR3 is 15 amino acids long. This CDR3 is CASSLFRGMNDGYTF. The CDR3 DNA sequence: TGTGCCAGCAGTTTATTTAGAGGGATGAACGATGGCTACACCTTC.

This clone appeared a single time. The V call is TRBV25-1, the J call TRBJ1-1; perhaps TRBD1 as D (6 bases). The germline V and J ends were trimmed by 9 bases and 3 bases, with 14 bases remaining between them. The germline CDR1 and CDR2 sequences are MGHDK and SYGVNS. The CDR3 extends over 13 amino acids. The CDR3 bases are TGTGCCAGTGGGGGAAAGGGGGACACTGAAGCTTTCTTT. It yields the protein CASGGKGDTEAFF.

This clone has just a few counts. The CDR3 protein is CAWSPTDTNTEAFF. DNA of the CDR3: TGTGCCTGGAGTCCGACAGACACCAACACTGAAGCTTTCTTT. The chain couples TRBV30 to TRBJ1-1, with D tentatively TRBD1 (5 bases). V was trimmed by 2 bases and J by 2 bases, leaving 12 bases between them. CDR1 GTSNPN and CDR2 SVGIG come from the germline V gene (reference sequence). The CDR3 extends over 14 amino acids.

J is TRBJ1-1 and V is TRBV18, with D unclear. There are 14 residues in the CDR3. Trimming took 3 bases from V and 5 from J, leaving 13 bases between them. From germline, CDR1 is KGHSH and CDR2 LQKENI. CDR3 protein: CASSPPAPRTEAFF. The DNA for the CDR3 is TGTGCCAGCTCACCCCCGGCCCCGAGGACTGAAGCTTTCTTT.

The V call is TRBV5-4, the J call TRBJ1-1, with 8 bases lining up with TRBD1. This CDR3 has 16 residues. CDR1 and CDR2 (germline): SGHNT, YYREEE (reference sequence). The trim removed 3 bases at V and 0 bases at J, leaving 7 bases unmatched. The CDR3 DNA is TGTGCCAGCAGCTCCGACAGGGGCGGGATGAACACTGAAGCTTTCTTT. Translating it yields CASSSDRGGMNTEAFF.

This chain links TRBV5-1 with TRBJ2-5, with D perhaps matching TRBD2 (5 bases). CDR3 length: 14 amino acids. The germline V gene has CDR1 SGHRS and CDR2 YFSETQ. V dropped 0 bases and J dropped 5 bases, with 11 bases sitting between them. CDR3 sequence reads: CASSLVEGWETQYF. The CDR3 region has the DNA TGCGCCAGCAGCTTGGTAGAGGGTTGGGAGACCCAGTACTTC. The variable domain in full, completed from reference TRBV5-1 and TRBJ2-5, reads KAGVTQTPRYLIKTRGQQVTLSCSPISGHRSVSWYQQTPGQGLQFLFEYFSETQRNKGNFPGRFSGRQFSNSRSEMNVSTLELGDSALYLCASSLVEGWETQYFGPGTRLLVL.

The chain has TRBV3-1 (or the pseudogene TRBV3-2) and TRBJ2-7; no reliable D call. V lost 4 bases, J lost 6 bases, and 4 bases lay in between. The germline gives CDR1 LGHDT, CDR2 YNNKEL (reference sequence). The CDR3 covers 10 residues. CDR3 region: CASSPSEQYV. The CDR3 DNA sequence: TGTGCCAGCAGCCCCTCCGAGCAGTACGTC.

The gene calls are TRBV28 and TRBJ1-5; unclear D gene. This CDR3 is built from 14 residues. Between the trimmed V and J ends, which lost 6 bases and 7 bases, there was a span of 16 bases. CDR1 is MDHEN, CDR2 SYDVKM, per germline. CDR3 sequence reads: CASRPDIYGQPQHF. The CDR3 bases are TGTGCCAGCAGACCCGACATTTATGGACAGCCCCAGCATTTT. The whole variable domain, remainder taken from reference TRBV28 and TRBJ1-5, is DVKVTQSSRYLVKRTGEKVFLECVQDMDHENMFWYRQDPGLGLRLIYFSYDVKMKEKGDIPEGYSVSREKKERFSLILESASTNQTSMYLCASRPDIYGQPQHFGDGTRLSIL.